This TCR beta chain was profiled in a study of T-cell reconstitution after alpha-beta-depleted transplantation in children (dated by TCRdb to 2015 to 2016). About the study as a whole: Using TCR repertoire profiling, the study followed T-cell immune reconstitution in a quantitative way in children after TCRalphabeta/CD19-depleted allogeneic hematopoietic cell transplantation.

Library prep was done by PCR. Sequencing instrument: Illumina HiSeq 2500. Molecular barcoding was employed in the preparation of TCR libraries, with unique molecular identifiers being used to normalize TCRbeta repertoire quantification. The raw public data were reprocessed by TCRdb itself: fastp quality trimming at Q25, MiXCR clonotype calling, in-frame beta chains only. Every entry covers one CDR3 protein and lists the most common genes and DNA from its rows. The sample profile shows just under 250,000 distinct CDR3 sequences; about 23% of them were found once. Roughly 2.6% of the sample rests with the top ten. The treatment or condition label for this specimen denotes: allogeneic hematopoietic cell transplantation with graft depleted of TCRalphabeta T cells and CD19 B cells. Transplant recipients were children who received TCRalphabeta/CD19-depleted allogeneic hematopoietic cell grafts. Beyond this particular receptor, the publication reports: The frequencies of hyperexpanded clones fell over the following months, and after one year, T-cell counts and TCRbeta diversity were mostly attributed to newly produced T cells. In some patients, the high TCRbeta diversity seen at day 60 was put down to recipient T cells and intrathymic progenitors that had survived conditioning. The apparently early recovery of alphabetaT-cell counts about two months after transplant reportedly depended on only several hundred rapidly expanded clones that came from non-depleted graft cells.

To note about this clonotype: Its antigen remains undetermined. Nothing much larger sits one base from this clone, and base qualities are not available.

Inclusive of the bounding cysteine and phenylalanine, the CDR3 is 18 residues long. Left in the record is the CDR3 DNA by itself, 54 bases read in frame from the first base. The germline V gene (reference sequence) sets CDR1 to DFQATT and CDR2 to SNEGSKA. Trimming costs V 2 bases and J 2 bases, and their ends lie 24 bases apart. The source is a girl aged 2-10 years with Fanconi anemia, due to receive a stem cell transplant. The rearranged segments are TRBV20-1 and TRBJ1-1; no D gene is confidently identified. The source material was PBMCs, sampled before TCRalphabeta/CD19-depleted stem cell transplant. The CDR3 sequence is CSARIVEKAIRGNTEAFF. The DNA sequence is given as TGCAGTGCTAGAATAGTCGAGAAGGCTATTCGAGGTAACACTGAAGCTTTCTTT.